This T cell receptor beta chain was identified during a study of CD8 T cells in ankylosing spondylitis. Study conclusions and caveats: As for the disease-linked clones, they showed a CD8+ phenotype and occurred at relatively low frequencies in peripheral blood. Made up of about eight highly homologous variants, a TCR beta motif appeared characteristic of ankylosing spondylitis blood.

This clonotype has a handful of counts. As yet, its antigen is unknown. The CDR3 is made up of 14 amino acids. Germline V gene sequence: CDR1 DFQATT, CDR2 SNEGSKA (reference sequence). V lost 5 bases, J lost 3 bases, and 3 bases stayed unmatched. The authors made TCR beta libraries by quantitative 5'-RACE with molecular barcodes. From the 5' RACE reads, TCRdb called clonotypes with MiXCR, one entry per CDR3 protein. The sample records over 600,000 distinct CDR3 sequences, roughly 20% being singletons. Input material: blood, either unsorted or a sorted T cell fraction (not recorded which). The chain is built from TRBV20-1 and TRBJ2-6; TRBD2 agrees at 8 bases. The clonotype comes from a male donor with ankylosing spondylitis. The CDR3 bases are TGCAGTGCTCCCGGGGGGGTTGGGGCCAACGTCCTGACTTTC. It translates to CSAPGGVGANVLTF.